The sequence of this T cell receptor (beta chain) was determined in a study of CD8 T cells in ankylosing spondylitis. Study-wide findings and caveats: It was reported that disease-linked clones were significantly enriched in matched ankylosing spondylitis synovial fluid. Characteristic, it appeared, of ankylosing spondylitis blood was a TCR beta motif of eight highly homologous variants. Existing reports had already noted some motif variants in reactive arthritis synovial fluid and blood. Disease-linked clones displayed a CD8+ phenotype and appeared relatively rarely in peripheral blood.

This clonotype came up many times. What it recognizes is unknown. The CDR3 covers 15 residues. Per the germline V gene, CDR1 is SGHTA and CDR2 is FQGNSA. Trimming shortened V by 3 bases and J by 3 bases, and 14 bases separated the two germline ends. TCRdb recomputed calls from the 5' RACE reads with MiXCR, one row per CDR3 protein. The sample holds about 800,000 distinct CDR3 sequences, about an eighth seen once. Specimen: blood, either unsorted or a sorted T cell fraction (not recorded which). The J gene is TRBJ1-1, the V gene TRBV7-2, with D uncertain. The origin of this receptor is a male donor with ankylosing spondylitis. CDR3 in amino acids: CASSFLRASDTEAFF. CDR3 DNA: TGTGCCAGCAGCTTTTTACGGGCATCGGACACTGAAGCTTTCTTT. The whole variable domain, remainder taken from reference TRBV7-2 and TRBJ1-1, is GAGVSQSPSNKVTEKGKDVELRCDPISGHTALYWYRQSLGQGLEFLIYFQGNSAPDKSGLPSDRFSAERTGGSVSTLTIQRTQQEDSAVYLCASSFLRASDTEAFFGQGTRLTVV.